This TCR beta chain appears in the sequencing data of a study of OX40 agonist ivuxolimab in advanced cancers. The investigators sampled blood at baseline, at cycle 4 day 1, and at cycle 7 day 1. TCRdb's copy holds only in-frame clones and misses some; the assay was immunoSEQ multiplex PCR. The sample lists about 77,000 clones; 81% were seen once. J was trimmed by 2 bases and V by 6 bases; bases with no gene match: 7. Germline V gives CDR1 MNHEY, CDR2 SVGAGI. The CDR3 runs to 14 residues. The TCR originated in an adult with an advanced solid tumor such as melanoma, head and neck, liver or kidney cancer. The source material was CD4+ or CD8+ T cells sorted from blood, sampled in a trial of the OX40 agonist ivuxolimab. V and J are TRBV6-5 and TRBJ2-7, with 7 bases lining up with TRBD1. CDR3 in DNA: TGTGCCAGCAGCCTGACAGGGCAAACCTACGAGCAGTACTTC. Translated, it gives CASSLTGQTYEQYF.